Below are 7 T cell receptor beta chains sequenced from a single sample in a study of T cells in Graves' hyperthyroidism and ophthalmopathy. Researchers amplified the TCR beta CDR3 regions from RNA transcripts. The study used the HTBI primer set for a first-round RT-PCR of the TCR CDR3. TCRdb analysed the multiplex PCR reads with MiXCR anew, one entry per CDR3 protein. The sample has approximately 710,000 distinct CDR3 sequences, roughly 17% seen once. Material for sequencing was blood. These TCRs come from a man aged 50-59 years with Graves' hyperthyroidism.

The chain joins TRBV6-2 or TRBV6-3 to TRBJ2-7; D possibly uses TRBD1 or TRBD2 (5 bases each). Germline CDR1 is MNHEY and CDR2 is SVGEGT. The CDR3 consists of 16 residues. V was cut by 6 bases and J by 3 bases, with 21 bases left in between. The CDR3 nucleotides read TGTGCCAGCAGCCGTCTAGGTCGGGAAGGGGACTACGAGCAGTACTTC. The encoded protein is CASSRLGREGDYEQYF.

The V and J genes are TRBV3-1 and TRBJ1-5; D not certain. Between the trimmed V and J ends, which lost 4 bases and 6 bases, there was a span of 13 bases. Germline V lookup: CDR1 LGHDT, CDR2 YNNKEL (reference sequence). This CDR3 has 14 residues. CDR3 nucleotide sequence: TGTGCCAGCAGCCTAGCAGGAATGGGTCAGCCCCAGCATTTT. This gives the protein CASSLAGMGQPQHF.

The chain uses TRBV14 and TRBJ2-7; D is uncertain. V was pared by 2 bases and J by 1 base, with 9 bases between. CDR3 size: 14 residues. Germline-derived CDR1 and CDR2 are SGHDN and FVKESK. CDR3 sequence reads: CASSQRRQSYEQYF. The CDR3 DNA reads TGTGCCAGCAGCCAACGCAGACAATCCTACGAGCAGTACTTC.

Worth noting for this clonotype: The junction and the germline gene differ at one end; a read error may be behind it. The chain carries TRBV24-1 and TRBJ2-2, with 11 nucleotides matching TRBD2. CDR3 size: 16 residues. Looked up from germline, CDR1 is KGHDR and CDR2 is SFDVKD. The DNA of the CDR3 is TGTGCCGCCAGTGATCAGACTAGCGGGACCACCGGGGAGCTGTTTTTT. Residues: CAASDQTSGTTGELFF.

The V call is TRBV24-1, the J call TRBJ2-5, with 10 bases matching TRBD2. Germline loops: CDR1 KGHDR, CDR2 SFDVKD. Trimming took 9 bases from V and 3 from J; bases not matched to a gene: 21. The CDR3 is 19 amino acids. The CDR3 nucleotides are TGTGCCACCGGCCTGAGTGTTGACAGTCGCGGACTAGCGGAAGAGACCCAGTACTTC. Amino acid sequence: CATGLSVDSRGLAEETQYF.

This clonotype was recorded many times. CDR3 nucleotides: TGTGCCACCAGCAGATCGGGGGCTAGCAAGAGCTACGAGCAGTACTTC. The encoded protein is CATSRSGASKSYEQYF. This sequence joins TRBV15 and TRBJ2-7; D could derive from TRBD1 or TRBD2 (6 bases each). CDR1 LNHNV and CDR2 YYDKDF come from the germline V gene (reference sequence). Trimming took 2 bases from V and 3 from J, leaving 17 bases between them. CDR3 size: 16 residues.

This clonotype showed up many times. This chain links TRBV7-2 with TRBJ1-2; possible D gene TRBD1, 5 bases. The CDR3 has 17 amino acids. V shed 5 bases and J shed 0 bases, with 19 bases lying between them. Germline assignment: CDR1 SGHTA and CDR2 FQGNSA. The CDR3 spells CASSKRGAEGTNYGYTF. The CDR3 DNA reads TGTGCCAGCAGCAAGCGCGGGGCAGAGGGGACTAACTATGGCTACACCTTC.